The clone carrying this T cell receptor (beta chain) was seen a handful of times. TCR beta CDR3 region amplification was performed from RNA transcripts. HTBI primers were used for first-round RT-PCR of the TCR CDR3. Via MiXCR, TCRdb re-called the multiplex PCR reads, giving one row per CDR3 protein. This sample has a few hundred thousand distinct CDR3 sequences, with roughly 13% found just once. This sample stems from a study of T cells in Graves' hyperthyroidism and ophthalmopathy. The PBMCs were sourced from fresh peripheral blood (about 9.6 ml). Germline V CDR1 and CDR2: LGHDT, YNNKEL (reference sequence). The CDR3 runs 14 residues. Between the trimmed V and J ends, which lost 1 base and 4 bases, there was a span of 10 bases.

Sequences were obtained from blood. V usage is TRBV3-1 and J usage is TRBJ1-1, with D perhaps TRBD1 (6 bases). The clonotype originates from a woman aged 25-40 years with Graves' hyperthyroidism that later progressed to Graves' ophthalmopathy. This chain's CDR3 is CASSQAGGATEAFF. CDR3 coding DNA: TGTGCCAGCAGCCAAGCCGGGGGGGCCACTGAAGCTTTCTTT.